The entry that follows covers one T cell receptor (beta chain) sequence. The CDR3 has 18 amino acids. Germline trimming cut 0 bases from V and 0 bases from J; bases unmatched to any gene: 9. In the source study's methods: Estimation of nucleated cell counts was performed using reference gene primer amplification. Here immunoSEQ multiplex PCR was the method, and the copy in TCRdb shows in-frame clones only, minus some. D and trimming were read from the DNA, whereas the V and J calls and clone size are those reported in that table. Here the sample spans under 30,000 clones, nearly 90% being singletons. This record belongs to a study of blood T cell repertoires in COVID-19. Study-wide background: COVID-19 samples from acute and convalescent phases originated in the United States, Italy and Spain. The analysed material was cDNA or gDNA that came from T cells, B-cell-depleted T cells, or PBMCs.

The rearrangement uses TRBV5-3 and TRBJ2-7, with 10 bases matching TRBD2. TRBV5-3 is given ORF status, its function remaining uncertain. This sequence originates from a human donor in a cohort sampled during active COVID-19. What was sequenced was peripheral blood. CDR3 residues: CARSLAWTSGKSSYEQYF. The CDR3 DNA reads TGTGCCAGAAGCTTGGCCTGGACTAGCGGAAAAAGCTCCTACGAGCAGTACTTC.